Shown below are 4 T cell receptor beta chains from a single sample sequenced in a study of post-analysis software for immune sequencing data. Study findings and constraints: TRBV5-6, TRBV5-1 and TRBV20-1 belonged to a set of roughly five TRBV segments that were more frequent in patients than controls.

Which antigens these TCRs recognize remains unknown. The authors incorporated unique molecular identifiers into the TCR beta cDNA libraries. TCRdb independently ran MiXCR on the PCR reads; one entry per CDR3 protein. The table records hundreds of thousands of distinct CDR3 sequences, 25% to 30% of them present only once. Sequenced material: blood. The receptors were sampled from a girl aged 5-17 years with multiple sclerosis.

The chain links TRBV30 to TRBJ1-2; weak D call: TRBD1 (5 bases). The CDR3 runs to 11 residues. Germline V gives CDR1 GTSNPN, CDR2 SVGIG (reference sequence). V lost 8 bases to trimming and J lost 4 bases, with 11 bases between them. CDR3 sequence: CARTSAYGYTF. The CDR3 coding sequence is TGTGCCCGGACATCCGCCTATGGCTACACCTTC.

Ten or more counts support this clonotype. The chain is built from TRBV6-5 and TRBJ2-5; 9 bases fit TRBD1. Germline V gene lookup returns CDR1 MNHEY and CDR2 SVGAGI. With 6 bases clipped from V and 5 bases from J, the junction kept 1 base outside the gene matches. The CDR3 loop spans 12 amino acids. CDR3 sequence: CASSDRGETQYF. The CDR3 DNA reads as TGTGCCAGCAGCGACAGGGGGGAGACCCAGTACTTC.

This clonotype showed up many times. The CDR3 sequence: CSGWLSGQREQFF. The CDR3 nucleotides are TGCAGCGGCTGGCTTTCGGGCCAGAGAGAGCAGTTCTTC. V and J are TRBV29-1 and TRBJ2-1, with no clear D. Germline-derived CDR1 and CDR2 are SQVTM and ANQGSEA. The CDR3 length is 13 residues. V shed 7 bases and J shed 10 bases, with 20 bases lying between them.

This clonotype has only a few counts. The chain links TRBV28 to TRBJ1-5; 7 positions agree with TRBD1. Germline V CDR1 and CDR2: MDHEN, SYDVKM. The CDR3 loop spans 18 amino acids. J was trimmed by 7 bases and V by 4 bases; bases with no gene match: 19. CDR3: CASSSSPIADRAGQPQHF. The CDR3 DNA reads as TGTGCCAGCAGTTCCTCACCCATCGCTGACAGGGCTGGCCAGCCCCAGCATTTT.